This TCR beta chain was sequenced for a study of spatial heterogeneity in lung cancer. Time point described: sample taken at primary tumor resection. Sequencing of whole RNA from tumor, nontumor lung or frozen PBMC involved no sorting. V lost 2 bases and J lost 0, with 11 bases in between. The CDR3 loop spans 17 amino acids. Germline values: CDR1 SGHTA, CDR2 FQGNSA. TCRdb re-called the 5' RACE reads with MiXCR, one entry per CDR3 protein. The sample lists 30,000 or so distinct CDR3 sequences; 7.5% to 9.5% were seen once. The TCR sequence derives from a female donor with early-stage non-small cell lung cancer. The rearrangement uses TRBV7-2 and TRBJ1-6; D is undetermined. This material consisted of PBMCs, taken at surgery. The CDR3 DNA sequence: TGTGCCAGCAGCTTATTCCAGAGGAGCTCCTATAATTCACCCCTCCACTTT. This gives the protein CASSLFQRSSYNSPLHF.